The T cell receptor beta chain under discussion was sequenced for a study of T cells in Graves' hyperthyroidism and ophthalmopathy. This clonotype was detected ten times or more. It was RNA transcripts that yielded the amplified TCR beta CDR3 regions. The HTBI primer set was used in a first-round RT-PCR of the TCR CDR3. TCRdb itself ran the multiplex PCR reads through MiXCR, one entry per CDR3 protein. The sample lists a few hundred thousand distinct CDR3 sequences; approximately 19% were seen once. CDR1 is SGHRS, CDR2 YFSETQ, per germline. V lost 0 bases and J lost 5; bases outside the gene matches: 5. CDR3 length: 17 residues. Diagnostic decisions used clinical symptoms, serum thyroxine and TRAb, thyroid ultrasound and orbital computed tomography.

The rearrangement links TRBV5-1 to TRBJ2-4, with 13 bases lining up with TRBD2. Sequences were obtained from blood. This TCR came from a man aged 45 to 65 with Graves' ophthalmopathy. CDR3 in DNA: TGCGCCAGCAGCTTGGGACTAGCGGGAGGCACCCAAAACATTCAGTACTTC. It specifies CASSLGLAGGTQNIQYF.